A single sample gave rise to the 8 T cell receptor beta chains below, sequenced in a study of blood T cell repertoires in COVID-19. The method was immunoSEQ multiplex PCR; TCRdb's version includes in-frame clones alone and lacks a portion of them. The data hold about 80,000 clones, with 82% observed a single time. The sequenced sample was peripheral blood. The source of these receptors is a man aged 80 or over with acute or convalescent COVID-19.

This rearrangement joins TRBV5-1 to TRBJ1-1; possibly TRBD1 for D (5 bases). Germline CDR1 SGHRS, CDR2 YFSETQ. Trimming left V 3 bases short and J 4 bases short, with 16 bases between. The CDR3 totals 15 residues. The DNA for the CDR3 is TGCGCCAGCAGCTCTGGGGCAATGGATGGCACTGAAGCTTTCTTT. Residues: CASSSGAMDGTEAFF.

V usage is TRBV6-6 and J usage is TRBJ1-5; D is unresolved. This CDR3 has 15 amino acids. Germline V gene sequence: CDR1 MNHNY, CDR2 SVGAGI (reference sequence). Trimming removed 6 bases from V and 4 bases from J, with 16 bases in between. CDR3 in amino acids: CASRKETEHNQPQHF. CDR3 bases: TGTGCCAGCAGAAAGGAGACTGAGCATAATCAGCCCCAGCATTTT.

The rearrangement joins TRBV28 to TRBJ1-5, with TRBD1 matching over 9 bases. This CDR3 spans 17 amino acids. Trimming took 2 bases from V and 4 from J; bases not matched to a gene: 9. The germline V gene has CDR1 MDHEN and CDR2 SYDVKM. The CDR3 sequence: CASSLGRQGGRNQPQHF. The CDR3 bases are TGTGCCAGCAGTTTAGGACGACAGGGGGGACGGAATCAGCCCCAGCATTTT.

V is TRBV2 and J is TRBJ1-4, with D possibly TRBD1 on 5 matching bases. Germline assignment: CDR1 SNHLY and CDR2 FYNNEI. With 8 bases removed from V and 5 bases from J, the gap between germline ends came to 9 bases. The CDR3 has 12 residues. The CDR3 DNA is TGTGCCAGCCGGGACTGGAATGAAAAACTGTTTTTT. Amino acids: CASRDWNEKLFF.

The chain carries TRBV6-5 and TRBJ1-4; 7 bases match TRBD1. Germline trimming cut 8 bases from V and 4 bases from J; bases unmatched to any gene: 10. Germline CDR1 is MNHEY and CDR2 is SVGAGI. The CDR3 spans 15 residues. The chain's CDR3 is CASGLLQGRNEKLFF. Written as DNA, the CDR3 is TGTGCCAGCGGGTTACTACAGGGGCGTAATGAAAAACTGTTTTTT.

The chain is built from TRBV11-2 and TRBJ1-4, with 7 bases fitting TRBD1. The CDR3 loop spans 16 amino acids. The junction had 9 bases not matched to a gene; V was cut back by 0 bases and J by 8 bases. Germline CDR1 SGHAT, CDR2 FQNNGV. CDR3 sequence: CASSLDLGQTSEKLFF. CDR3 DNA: TGTGCCAGCAGCTTAGATTTGGGACAGACATCGGAAAAACTGTTTTTT.

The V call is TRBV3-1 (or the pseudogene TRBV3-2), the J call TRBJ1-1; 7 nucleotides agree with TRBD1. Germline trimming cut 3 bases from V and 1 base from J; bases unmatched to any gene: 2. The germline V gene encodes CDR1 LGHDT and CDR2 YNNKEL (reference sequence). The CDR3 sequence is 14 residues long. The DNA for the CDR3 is TGTGCCAGCAGCCAGGACAGGTCGAACACTGAAGCTTTCTTT. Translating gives CASSQDRSNTEAFF.

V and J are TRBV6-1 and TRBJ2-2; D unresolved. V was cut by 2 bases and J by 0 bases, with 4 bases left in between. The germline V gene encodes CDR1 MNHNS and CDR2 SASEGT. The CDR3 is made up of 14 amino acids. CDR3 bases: TGTGCCAGCAGTGAACAGGCGAACACCGGGGAGCTGTTTTTT. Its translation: CASSEQANTGELFF.